This T cell receptor beta chain is drawn from a study of metastatic and nonmetastatic thyroid tumors. As for the study in general: Across peripheral blood and tumor or nodule tissue samples taken from malignant and benign thyroid patients, the repertoires were compared with one another.

As originally analysed: A papillary thyroid cancer distant-metastasis classifier was built from CDR3 differences across clinicopathological groups. MiXCR was used by TCRdb to re-call the PCR reads. The V and J calls, along with clone size, are taken from TCRdb and not from the paper's own processing. The sample lists about 40,000 clones, about a sixth occurring once. With regard to this clone: The antigen is not known. One base away lies a much larger clone, so this may be a sequencing read error.

Study observations and caveats: Malignant tumors reportedly showed significantly higher TCR beta diversity than benign nodules in both blood and tumor.

Thyroid surgery was performed in patients who had received no treatment beforehand. The germline V gene has CDR1 SQVTM and CDR2 ANQGSEA. Trimming took off 7 bases at V and 4 bases at J, with 10 bases between the two ends. This CDR3 spans 11 amino acids. The chain is built from TRBV29-1 and TRBJ2-5; D possibly corresponds to TRBD1 (6 bases). The clonotype originates from a female donor with papillary thyroid cancer or a benign thyroid nodule (not recorded which). Some clones in this sample may be carry-over from other donors' samples. The sample consisted of tumor tissue. This CDR3 is CSAAQGETQYF. CDR3 coding DNA: TGCAGCGCAGCACAGGGAGAGACCCAGTACTTC.